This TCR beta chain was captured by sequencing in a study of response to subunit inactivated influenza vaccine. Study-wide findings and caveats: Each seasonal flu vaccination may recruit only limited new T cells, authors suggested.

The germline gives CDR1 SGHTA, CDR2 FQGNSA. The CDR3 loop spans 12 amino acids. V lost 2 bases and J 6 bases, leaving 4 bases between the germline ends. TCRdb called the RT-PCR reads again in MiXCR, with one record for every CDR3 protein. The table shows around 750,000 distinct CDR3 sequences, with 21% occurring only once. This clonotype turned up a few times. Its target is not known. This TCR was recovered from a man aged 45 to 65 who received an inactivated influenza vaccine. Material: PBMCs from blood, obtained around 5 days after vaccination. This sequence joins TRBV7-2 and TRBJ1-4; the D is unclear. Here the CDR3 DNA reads TGTGCCAGCAGCTTACGATATGAAAAACTGTTTTTT. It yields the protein CASSLRYEKLFF.